This T cell receptor beta chain was recorded in a study of T cells in Graves' hyperthyroidism and ophthalmopathy. RNA transcripts yielded amplified TCR beta CDR3 regions. The HTBI primer set served for first-round RT-PCR of the TCR CDR3. MiXCR, run by TCRdb on the multiplex PCR reads, gives a single entry per CDR3 protein. The table lists 150,000 to 200,000 distinct CDR3 sequences, about 15% of them singletons. The V end was cut by 0 bases, the J end by 5 bases, with 8 bases between. The CDR3 sequence is 14 residues long. The germline gives CDR1 SGHNT, CDR2 YENEEA. Across 18 months, stable Graves' hyperthyroidism was marked by no progression to ophthalmopathy. For the diagnoses, clinical symptoms, serum thyroxine and TRAb, thyroid ultrasound and orbital computed tomography were used.

The TCR comes from a woman between 50 and 59 years old with Graves' hyperthyroidism. J is TRBJ1-5 and V is TRBV11-3, with D tentatively TRBD1 (5 bases). Sequenced: blood. CDR3 DNA: TGTGCCAGCAGCTTAGACAGGGTGTATCAGCCCCAGCATTTT. Amino acids: CASSLDRVYQPQHF.